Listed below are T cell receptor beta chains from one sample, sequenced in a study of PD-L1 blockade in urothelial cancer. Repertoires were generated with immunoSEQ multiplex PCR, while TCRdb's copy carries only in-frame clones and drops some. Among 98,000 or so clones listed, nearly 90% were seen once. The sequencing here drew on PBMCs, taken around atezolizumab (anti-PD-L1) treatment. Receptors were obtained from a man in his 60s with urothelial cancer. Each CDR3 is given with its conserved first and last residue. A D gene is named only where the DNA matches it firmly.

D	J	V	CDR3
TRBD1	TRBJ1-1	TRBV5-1	CASSRDRMNTEAFF
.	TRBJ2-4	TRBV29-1	CSVANDRAKNIQYF
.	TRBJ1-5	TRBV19	CASSIDFLRPQHF
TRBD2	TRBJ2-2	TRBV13	CASRDALAGGTGELFF
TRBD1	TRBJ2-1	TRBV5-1	CASISTGGAFHEQFF
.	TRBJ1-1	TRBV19	CASSIEGGGNTEAFF
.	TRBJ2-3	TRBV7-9	CASSSPRATRTDTQYF
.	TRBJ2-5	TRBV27	CASSASRGGEQETQYF
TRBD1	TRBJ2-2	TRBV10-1	CASSEGRGRTGELFF
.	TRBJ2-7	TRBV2	CASSDYVEQYF
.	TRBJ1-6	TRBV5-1	CASSFGTTPSSYNSPLHF
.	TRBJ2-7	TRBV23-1	CASPTRSEQYF
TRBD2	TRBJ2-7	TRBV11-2	CASSLTSGNYEQYF
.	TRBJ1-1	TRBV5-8	CASSLRPSNTEAFF
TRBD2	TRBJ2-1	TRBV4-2	CASSQDRERGGNEQFF
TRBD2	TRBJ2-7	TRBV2	CASRWRLAVYEQYF
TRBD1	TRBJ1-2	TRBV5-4	CASSFLLGGQGVYGYTF
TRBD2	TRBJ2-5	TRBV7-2	CASSSILAGAQETQYF
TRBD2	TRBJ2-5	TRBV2	CASRGGLAGGETQYF
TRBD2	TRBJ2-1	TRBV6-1	CASSDSGKANEQFF
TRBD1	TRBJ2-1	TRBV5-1	CASSHEQGAARNEQFF
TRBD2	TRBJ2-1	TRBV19	CASTALAGVTDNEQFF
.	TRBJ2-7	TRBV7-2	CASSAGGYEQYF
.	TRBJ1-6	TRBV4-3	CASSQAGNNSPLHF
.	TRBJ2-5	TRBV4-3	CASSQEIGNTQETQYF
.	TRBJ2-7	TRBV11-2	CASSFGGGYEQYF
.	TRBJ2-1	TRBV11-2	CASRTGDRRDEQFF